A selection of T cell receptor beta chains follows, all from one sample in a study of blood T cell repertoires in COVID-19. Sequenced by immunoSEQ multiplex PCR; TCRdb stores in-frame clones only, minus some. This sample has some 130,000 clones, with approximately 84% found just once. The material sequenced was peripheral blood. Receptor source: a woman aged 80 or over with acute or convalescent COVID-19. Each CDR3 is given with its conserved first and last residue.

v_call,j_call,cdr3_aa
TRBV28,TRBJ1-5,CASSSDRGQGQPQHF
TRBV7-9,TRBJ1-1,CASSLLATRKAFF
TRBV2,TRBJ1-5,CATTGTRGGYGNQPQHF
TRBV18,TRBJ1-5,CASSPTVISNQPQHF
TRBV5-1,TRBJ1-2,CASSPNSGQNGYTF
TRBV7-9,TRBJ1-2,CASSFIQGGRGYTF
TRBV7-2,TRBJ2-3,CASSSESGTGADTQYF
TRBV7-2,TRBJ1-5,CASSAYGRTRYSNQPQHF
TRBV28,TRBJ2-7,CASTLQGATREQYF
TRBV9,TRBJ2-5,CASSVTDGVGVTQYF
TRBV11-2,TRBJ1-2,CASSSPSTGGSGYTF
TRBV10-2,TRBJ1-1,CASSDPATEMNTEAFF
TRBV18,TRBJ1-1,CASSPQGAEAFF
TRBV19,TRBJ2-2,CASKNTGELFF
TRBV11-2,TRBJ1-2,CASRRQGVDYGYTF
TRBV18,TRBJ1-5,CASSPDGTGRIRQHF
TRBV10-2,TRBJ1-1,CASVRDRTNTEAFF
TRBV10-2,TRBJ2-5,CASSPGLAGFQETQYF
TRBV4-1,TRBJ2-3,CASSQRTGLGPTDTQYF
TRBV11-2,TRBJ2-7,CASSLDRMSEQYF
TRBV29-1,TRBJ1-1,CSVEGGAGTEAFF
TRBV30,TRBJ1-2,CAWSVPRGLGGYTF
TRBV19,TRBJ1-5,CASTGTGSNQPQHF
TRBV4-1,TRBJ2-6,CASSQSLAGSGANVLTF
TRBV12-5,TRBJ1-6,CASGLVLDGRVINSPLHF
TRBV10-3,TRBJ1-6,CAISEGGNSPLHF
TRBV10-3,TRBJ2-5,CAIGGNRSEETQYF
TRBV6-6,TRBJ2-5,CASTISGQRETQYF
TRBV19,TRBJ2-7,CASTSGSPYEQYF
TRBV29-1,TRBJ2-2,CSVNQGSGELFF
TRBV30,TRBJ1-4,CAWGPGGAGEKLFF
TRBV12-3/TRBV12-4,TRBJ1-1,CASSQDRRAEAFF
TRBV15,TRBJ1-6,CATSREQAGYSPLHF
TRBV4-3,TRBJ2-7,CASSQEGGGIGYYEQYF
TRBV2,TRBJ2-1,CASRNYPAVNEQFF
TRBV6-1,TRBJ1-5,CASSEAYSNQPQHF
TRBV20-1,TRBJ2-1,CSASWGMEQFF
TRBV7-4,TRBJ2-7,CASSPGQGASYEQYF
TRBV5-1,TRBJ2-5,CASSLSSRAQETQYF
TRBV5-1,TRBJ2-3,CASSLDGGGATDTQYF
TRBV5-1,TRBJ2-1,CASSAGLANVFSEQFF
TRBV19,TRBJ1-5,CASSIWTGYRNQPQHF